This TCR beta chain was identified during a study of cytomegalovirus exposure and HLA in healthy donors listed by TCRdb under 2017. Broadly, across the study: An earlier analysis of approximately 640 of the donors reported approximately 300 Gb of sequence data and more than 90 million unique TCR beta sequences from about 180 million T cells. The study combined high-throughput TCR immunosequencing, statistical association of individual TCRs with disease status, and machine learning to predict cytomegalovirus infection status. A separate validation cohort of 100 to 150 different subjects was used in addition to the 666-subject first cohort. Using immunosequencing, the study profiled T cell repertoires from about 610 subjects and related those repertoires to cytomegalovirus serostatus. HLA typing covered class I and class II loci at four-digit resolution. Of the 300 to 500 genotyped donors, 80% to 90% were placed in the genetic ancestry cluster associated with self-reported Caucasian donors. Four to six DR-DQ haplotypes were handled as single units for association and clustering, since linkage in the cohort was strong. An early release covering over 500 HLA-typed donors comprised about 310 gigabases of sequencing data and roughly 86 million unique TCR sequences. Rather than using new phenotypic data, the later analysis identified candidate immune exposures from TCR beta sequences and from how often those sequences occurred across donors. Donor age, sex, ethnicity and CMV serostatus were compiled together with the repertoire data. An earlier analysis of approximately 580 of the donors used high-throughput TCR beta sequencing to judge whether each TCR beta V gene segment behaved as functional or pseudogenic. Typing coverage varied by locus: roughly 620-630 donors for A, B, C, DRB1 and DQB1; approximately 520 for DQA1; approximately 570 for DPA1; 400 to 480 for DPB1. Every repertoire in the discovery cohort had been generated on one and the same sequencing platform. A later analysis re-analyzed previously published TCR beta repertoires from 666 donors and added high-resolution HLA genotyping to study TCR occurrence patterns. The study aimed to test whether cataloging public T cell receptors could reveal signatures of past pathogen exposure. Genome-wide SNP genotypes for about 55% of the roughly 670 donors were used in a later genetic analysis, which treated that subset as a discovery cohort. Among about 410 genotyped donors of the cohort, an average of about 220,000 unique TCR beta nucleotide sequences was sequenced per donor, of which about 19% were non-productive.

Libraries were made using the immunoSEQ multiplex PCR assay. The multiplex PCR relied on a mix of 60 forward primers for TCR Vbeta segments and 13 reverse primers for TCR Jbeta segments. A multiplex PCR assay on genomic DNA amplified the CDR3 region of rearranged TCR beta genes. Amplified TCR beta libraries were sequenced as 87-base-pair reads on the Illumina HiSeq System. On the study's bioinformatics: A later analysis counted approximately 84 million unique TCR beta chains across the 550 to 700 repertoires, and around 12 million of these chains were shared by at least two donors. To remove PCR and sequencing errors, raw reads were error-corrected and collapsed into unique sequences using a nearest-neighbor algorithm that merged closely related sequences. To assign V, D and J gene segments, CDR3 sequences were aligned to IMGT reference sequences. Each retained sequence needed at least a six-nucleotide match to both a V gene segment and a J gene segment. A rearrangement was called productive if the CDR3 had no stop codons and remained in frame with V and J, and every other rearrangement was called non-productive. CDR3 was defined according to IMGT convention as the region running from the second conserved V-encoded cysteine to the conserved J-encoded phenylalanine. Sequences without an unambiguous match to a single V gene segment were excluded from the earlier analysis of 587 of the donors. In an earlier analysis of approximately 550 of the donors, V segments were called functional above 56.7% productive rearrangements and were called segregating when the between-donor standard deviation exceeded 5%. A statistical classification framework was built for diagnosing cytomegalovirus status from the catalog of TCR beta chain sequences. In a later analysis, V and J genes were assigned by comparing TCR nucleotide sequences against IMGT/GENE-DB human TR gene sequences. A later analysis assigned CDR3 sequences and most-parsimonious VDJ recombination scenarios with the TCRdist pipeline. In a later analysis, each TCR beta chain was defined by its CDR3 amino acid sequence together with its V-gene family, and reads lacking a unique V-gene family were excluded. To address suspected cross-contamination and a sequencing artifact, a later analysis removed a few hundred highly shared, low-generation-probability nucleotide sequences. In a later analysis, a clonal expansion index for each public chain was calculated from normalized within-repertoire ranks of inferred template counts. Generation probabilities in a later analysis came from a VDJ recombination model fitted to out-of-frame rearrangements, and those results were checked against IGoR. In a later analysis, hypergeometric tests were used to score TCR-TCR, TCR-HLA and TCR-CMV co-occurrence, with a repertoire-size bias correction applied to TCR pairs. A later analysis estimated false discovery rates by permuting HLA or CMV assignments 20 times. In a later analysis, co-occurring TCRs were grouped with DBSCAN, and TCRdist sequence similarity was added when clustering was performed within HLA-allele-positive subsets. For co-occurrence clustering, repertoires with fewer than 30,000 or more than 120,000 public chains were excluded, along with 5 or 6 repertoires with anomalous nucleotide sharing. TCRdb stores this immuneACCESS table with in-frame sequences only. Part of the clones is absent; in the studies checked, under half of the shortfall reflects unresolved V genes, and no reason is known for the rest. V, J and clone size derive from that table, while D and trimming were established from the DNA sequence. Present in this sample are about 240,000 clones, around 81% of which were seen just once. Of the sample, roughly 7.4% falls within the top ten clones.

Comments on this clone: Its antigen is not yet known. Base quality data are lacking; no much larger clone is found one base away.

The cohort comprised some 730 healthy bone marrow donors. At the time of sampling, all cohort members were nominally healthy, though unrecorded immune exposures were likely present. The donor tested CMV seropositive and was one of the 289 seropositive cohort members. A peripheral blood sample was collected from each donor, and TCR beta sequencing was performed on peripheral blood mononuclear cells. Genomic DNA extraction from the blood cell samples was performed with the Qiagen DNeasy Blood Extraction Kit. Study-wide findings and limitations: Only TCR beta chains were sequenced in this cohort, and the absence of alpha or paired-chain data limited detectable features. A cluster of highly shared sequence variants was judged likely to represent a technical artifact of the sequencing pipeline. When HLA alleles, especially DR and DQ, strongly co-occurred, TCR associations were difficult to assign to individual alleles. The presence/absence analyses assumed that sequencing depth was roughly uniform across donors, and that assumption may not be true. According to a later genetic analysis, donors in an Asian-associated ancestry cluster had fewer N-insertions in productive TCRs than the roughly 700-donor mean. A later analysis associated 15,000 to 20,000 TCR beta sequences with specific HLA alleles at a false discovery rate of 0.05. In a later analysis, most CMV-associated TCR beta chains were found to appear HLA-restricted, with HLA associations seemingly driven largely by CMV exposure. Some IMGT-functional V segments, including TRBV6-2 and TRBV6-3, could not be distinguished by the 87-base-pair reads and were therefore excluded. Most TCR sequences were observed very rarely across donors, whereas some public TCRs were present in many individuals. Over 15 rarely observed V segments, including chromosome 9 orphons, were excluded from the earlier analysis of about 600 of the donors because counts were too low. A later genetic analysis associated a missense DCLRE1C variant with V-gene and J-gene trimming of TCR beta chains, and an independent cohort replicated the association. In vitro tests confirmed that three of the cytomegalovirus-associated TCR beta chains recognize cytomegalovirus antigens. Broadly in line with IMGT annotations, most TCR beta V segments showed up in productive rearrangements about 87% or about 30% of the time in an earlier analysis of 450 to 750 of the donors. In both the original and validation cohorts, the classifier was reported to diagnose cytomegalovirus status with high specificity and sensitivity. The study listed approximately 150 TCR beta chains as associated with cytomegalovirus. According to a later analysis, TCR association rates differed among HLA loci, with DRB1 alleles showing the most associated TCRs and HLA-C alleles showing the fewest. Because HLA typing was unavailable for some donors at each locus, only the typed subset was used in association tests. The authors suggested that the approach could potentially be generalized to other disease states and immunological phenotypes. Correlated functional status among segregating V segments might be attributable to linkage disequilibrium, but an unknown experimental factor could not be ruled out. A further reported finding was that TCR beta sequences accurately predicted the HLA-A and HLA-B alleles for most subjects in the first cohort. In a later analysis, several top co-occurrence clusters were reported to appear linked to parvovirus B19, influenza, CMV and Epstein-Barr virus. CMV serostatus was the only immune exposure information available for the cohort. In a later analysis, HLA-associated TCR beta chains showed more clonal expansion and lower generation probabilities than non-associated chains that were equally common.

The junction carries 16 bases between V and J, which are trimmed by 5 bases and 5 bases respectively. The germline V gene supplies CDR1 MNHNS and CDR2 SASEGT. There are 14 amino acids in the CDR3, from cysteine to phenylalanine inclusive. Of the read, only the CDR3 DNA is kept; its 42 bases are in frame from base 1. Recombination joined TRBV6-1 with TRBJ2-7; the D gene is possibly TRBD2, with 6 bases matching. This TCR derives from a woman aged 55-70 years in good health and CMV-seropositive. Sequenced input: PBMCs. Here is the DNA: TGTGCCAGCAGTTCGGGACTGTGGGTGCACGAGCAGTACTTC. Its translation reads: CASSSGLWVHEQYF.